The clone carrying this TCR beta chain was observed at least ten times. Its specificity is unknown. This sample was taken from a study of T cells in Graves' hyperthyroidism and ophthalmopathy. Amplification of TCR beta CDR3 regions used RNA as the template. RT-PCR in the first round (using the HTBI primer set) targeted the TCR CDR3. Via MiXCR, TCRdb re-called the multiplex PCR reads, giving one row per CDR3 protein. The sample consists of 550,000 to 700,000 distinct CDR3 sequences, around 46% of them appearing once. The CDR3 totals 15 residues. Per the germline V gene, CDR1 is MNHNY and CDR2 is SVGAGI (reference sequence). Trimming took 6 bases from V and 0 from J, leaving 11 bases between them. Study-wide findings and caveats: Stable hyperthyroidism and ophthalmopathy were separated using 13 V-J signatures.

Sample: peripheral blood or thyroid tissue (not recorded which). V gene TRBV6-6 combines with J gene TRBJ2-2, with D possibly being TRBD2 (5 bases). This TCR was sampled from an adult woman with Graves' disease, either hyperthyroidism or ophthalmopathy (not recorded which). The CDR3 loop is CASRLTTTNTGELFF. The CDR3 DNA is TGTGCCAGCAGACTGACTACGACGAACACCGGGGAGCTGTTTTTT.